This T cell receptor beta chain was obtained from a study of blood T cell repertoires in COVID-19. Study in general: Spain, Italy and the United States supplied samples that represented acute and convalescent COVID-19. The analysed material was cDNA or gDNA that came from T cells, B-cell-depleted T cells, or PBMCs.

V lost 4 bases, J lost 2 bases, and 11 bases lay in between. The V gene's germline CDR1 is SGHAT and CDR2 FQNNGV. This CDR3 contains 14 residues. Authors' methods: Reference gene primer amplification yielded estimated nucleated cell counts. The assay was immunoSEQ multiplex PCR, and TCRdb's table has in-frame clones only and misses some. V and J calls and clone size come straight from that table; D and trimming were deduced from the DNA. Of hundreds of thousands of clones listed, about 85% were seen once; the top ten hold around 18%. The specimen was peripheral blood. The rearrangement links TRBV11-2 to TRBJ2-5; D unclear. The sequence derives from an elderly woman with active or convalescent COVID-19. The CDR3 loop reads CASSSRGSQETQYF. CDR3 bases: TGTGCCAGCAGCTCAAGAGGTAGTCAAGAGACCCAGTACTTC.